This is a list of T cell receptor beta chains from one sample in a study of T cell clonotyping in hematopoietic cell transplantation. Produced via immunoSEQ multiplex PCR; TCRdb's table is partial and in-frame only. The table shows some 35,000 clones, with roughly 95% occurring only once. The sample here was peripheral blood mononuclear cells, taken before stem cell transplant. These TCRs come from a man aged 35-49 years with chronic myeloid leukemia. Some clones in this sample may be carry-over from other donors' samples. CDR3s include the opening cysteine and the closing phenylalanine or tryptophan. A D gene is named only where the DNA matches it firmly. Clone size is not always given. Where it is, it says once, few, many or a class for expanded clones.

v_call	d_call	clone_size	j_call	cdr3_nt	cdr3_aa
TRBV11-2	NA	NA	TRBJ1-2	TGTGCCAGCAGCTTAGGGCGGGATATCTATGGCTACACCTTC	CASSLGRDIYGYTF
TRBV28	NA	NA	TRBJ1-2	TGTGCCAGCAGTTTATCAGGTCGCGATGGCTACACCTTC	CASSLSGRDGYTF
TRBV5-1	NA	NA	TRBJ2-5	TGCGCCAGCAGCACGGGGGCTTTCGAGACCCAGTACTTC	CASSTGAFETQYF
TRBV28	TRBD2	once	TRBJ2-3	TGTGCCAGCAGAGACCTTACGCGGGGGGGGATGGATACGCAGTATTTT	CASRDLTRGGMDTQYF
TRBV7-8	NA	NA	TRBJ2-4	TGTGCCTCACAGGGTACCAAAAACATTCAGTACTTC	CASQGTKNIQYF
TRBV5-1	TRBD1	NA	TRBJ2-7	TGCGCCAGCAGCCGCCAGGGACAGGGAGAACACGAGCAGTACTTC	CASSRQGQGEHEQYF
TRBV6-5	NA	NA	TRBJ2-7	TGTGCCAGCAGTTACTCCAAAGGACCCTACGAGCAGTACTTC	CASSYSKGPYEQYF
TRBV9	NA	NA	TRBJ2-2	TGTGCCAGCAGCGCGGGATCCGCCAGGCTCCTCACCGGGGAGCTGTTTTTT	CASSAGSARLLTGELFF
TRBV13	TRBD1	NA	TRBJ2-7	TGTGCCAGCTCCGGGGGACAGGGGGACTACGAGCAGTACTTC	CASSGGQGDYEQYF
TRBV7-8	NA	NA	TRBJ1-3	TGTGCCAGCAGCTTAGTAACCGAGGGGTCTGGAAACACCATATATTTT	CASSLVTEGSGNTIYF
TRBV7-9	NA	NA	TRBJ1-2	TGTGCCAGCAGCTTAGCTGACTGGTCCGTTTTAGCCTTC	CASSLADWSVLAF
TRBV4-1	NA	NA	TRBJ1-5	TGCGCCAGCAGCCAAAGGCAGGGAATCAATCAGCCCCAGCATTTT	CASSQRQGINQPQHF
TRBV7-8	NA	NA	TRBJ2-5	TGTGCCAGCAGTCCCCCTTGGGGGCCGGAGACCCAGTACTTC	CASSPPWGPETQYF
TRBV2	TRBD2	NA	TRBJ2-3	TGTGCCAGCAGTGAAGCCTCACGGACTAGCGGGACGCAGTATTTT	CASSEASRTSGTQYF
TRBV6-5	NA	NA	TRBJ2-1	TGTGCCAGCAGTCCCCAGCGGCCTTCCTACAATGAGCAGTTCTTC	CASSPQRPSYNEQFF
TRBV4-3	NA	once	TRBJ1-5	TGCGCCAGCAGCCAAGATCAGGGGAAGGGTCAGCCCCAGCATTTT	CASSQDQGKGQPQHF
TRBV7-2	NA	NA	TRBJ2-1	TGTGCCAGCAGCTTAGCGCCGCGTGGCAGGGGTTTGTTCGGTGAGCAGTTCTTC	CASSLAPRGRGLFGEQFF
TRBV4-2	NA	NA	TRBJ1-2	TGTGCCAGCAGCCAAGCAAGAGACGCGGGCTACACCTTC	CASSQARDAGYTF
TRBV10-3	TRBD2	NA	TRBJ2-1	TGTGCCATCAGATCGGGACTAGCGGGGGGCTTGGATGAGCAGTTCTTC	CAIRSGLAGGLDEQFF
TRBV28	NA	NA	TRBJ1-2	TGTGCCAGCAGTTCCGGATTTGAAATTAACTATGGCTACACCTTC	CASSSGFEINYGYTF
TRBV10-3	TRBD2	NA	TRBJ2-5	TGTGCCATCAGTGAGTTCCCGGGGGGGTCCAGGGAGACCCAGTACTTC	CAISEFPGGSRETQYF
TRBV7-3	NA	NA	TRBJ2-3	TGTGCCAGCAGCCCGCGTGCTGCTGCGGATACGCAGTATTTT	CASSPRAAADTQYF
TRBV9	TRBD1	NA	TRBJ1-3	TGTGCCAGCAGCCCACCAGGGACAGGGGGCTCTGGAAACACCATATATTTT	CASSPPGTGGSGNTIYF
TRBV7-2	NA	NA	TRBJ2-7	TGTGCCAGCAGCTGGAAAGGGGGGGGGAAGTTGTATGAGCAGTACTTC	CASSWKGGGKLYEQYF
TRBV7-9	NA	NA	TRBJ2-7	TGTGCCAGCAGCCGGAATGACAGGTCGGTTTCCTACGAGCAGTACTTC	CASSRNDRSVSYEQYF
TRBV27	NA	NA	TRBJ1-5	TGTGCCAGCAGTCCGAGGATGCAAGGGGGCAATCAGCCCCAGCATTTT	CASSPRMQGGNQPQHF
TRBV28	TRBD1	NA	TRBJ1-6	TGTGCCAGCAGCCAGCCTCGACAGGGGGCAAATTCACCCCTCCACTTT	CASSQPRQGANSPLHF
TRBV29-1	TRBD2	NA	TRBJ2-7	TGCAGCGTCGCCAACCTAGCGGGGACCTACGAGCAGTACTTC	CSVANLAGTYEQYF
TRBV9	NA	NA	TRBJ1-1	TGTGCCAGCAGCGTAAAAGGGGAGGTTACTGAAGCTTTCTTT	CASSVKGEVTEAFF
TRBV5-6	NA	NA	TRBJ2-7	TGTGCCAGCAGCCTGGAGACAGTTTACGAGCAGTACTTC	CASSLETVYEQYF
TRBV7-9	NA	NA	TRBJ1-4	TGTGCCAGCAGCTTAGTTGGGGGTCTCGAAAAACTGTTTTTT	CASSLVGGLEKLFF
TRBV6-5	TRBD1	NA	TRBJ2-3	TGTGCCAGCAGTTACTCGGGACAGGGGTCCTCTGCTACGCAGTATTTT	CASSYSGQGSSATQYF
TRBV7-9	NA	NA	TRBJ2-7	TGTGCCAGCAGCTCATACTACGAGCAGTACTTC	CASSSYYEQYF
TRBV5-4	TRBD2	NA	TRBJ2-7	TGTGCCAGCAGCTTGACGGGGGGGTACGAGCAGTACTTC	CASSLTGGYEQYF
TRBV29-1	NA	once	TRBJ2-1	TGCAGCGCCGCGCGCCCACAGGGAGACTACAATGAGCAGTTCTTC	CSAARPQGDYNEQFF
TRBV5-4	NA	NA	TRBJ1-2	TGTGCCAGCAGTTACGCCGGGGCCACGGGTAATGGCTACACCTTC	CASSYAGATGNGYTF
TRBV5-4	TRBD2	once	TRBJ2-2	TGTGCCAGCAGAAGGACTAGCGGGGGAGCCTGGGTCGACACCGGGGAGCTGTTTTTT	CASRRTSGGAWVDTGELFF
TRBV7-6	NA	NA	TRBJ2-2	TGTGCCAGCAGCTTTGGGCAGTCCACCGGGGAGCTGTTTTTT	CASSFGQSTGELFF
TRBV7-2	NA	NA	TRBJ1-2	TGTGCCAGCAGCTTATATGTGTCAGGTTACGATGGCTACACCTTC	CASSLYVSGYDGYTF
TRBV6-1	NA	NA	TRBJ1-3	TGTGCCAGCAGTGAAGCGCTTCAAGGACCCTCTGGAAACACCATATATTTT	CASSEALQGPSGNTIYF
TRBV30	NA	NA	TRBJ2-2	TGTGCCTGGACCGCCGAAGGACAAGGAGGCGGGGAGCTGTTTTTT	CAWTAEGQGGGELFF
TRBV5-6	NA	NA	TRBJ2-7	TGTGCCAGCAGCGGACGGGAACGCGAGCAGTACTTC	CASSGREREQYF
TRBV18	NA	NA	TRBJ1-2	TGTGCCAGCTCACCACCGGGAGGGGGGCAGAGTTATGGCTACACCTTC	CASSPPGGGQSYGYTF
TRBV11-3	NA	few	TRBJ2-1	TGTGCCAGCAGCTTAGGGTCGAACAATGAGCAGTTCTTC	CASSLGSNNEQFF
TRBV7-6	TRBD1	NA	TRBJ1-5	TGTGCCAGCAGCCAAGGGACAGGGGTTAATCAGCCCCAGCATTTT	CASSQGTGVNQPQHF
TRBV11-2	NA	NA	TRBJ2-4	TGTGCCAGCAGCTTAGTTAAGAAAAACATTCAGTACTTC	CASSLVKKNIQYF
TRBV7-2	NA	NA	TRBJ2-2	TGTGCCAGCAGCTTAATAACAGAGAACACCGGGGAGCTGTTTTTT	CASSLITENTGELFF
TRBV7-3	TRBD1	NA	TRBJ2-7	TGTGCCAGCAGCTCTGGGACAGGGGCCGTCTCCTACGAGCAGTACTTC	CASSSGTGAVSYEQYF
TRBV27	NA	once	TRBJ1-1	TGTGCCAGCAGTCCCAGACAGAACACTGAAGCTTTCTTT	CASSPRQNTEAFF